These 18 T cell receptor beta chains originate from one sample sequenced in a study of blood T cell repertoires in COVID-19 (dated by TCRdb to the early 2020s). The library was produced with the immunoSEQ multiplex PCR assay. TCRdb mirrors the immuneACCESS table, restricted to in-frame sequences. Some clones are absent from its copies; in checked studies, under half trace to an unresolved V gene, and the reason for the others is unknown. A total of around 390,000 clones appear in this sample, approximately 87% of them only once. The ten largest account for 10% of the sample. Sequenced input: PBMCs or T cells enriched from blood (not recorded which). These receptors were taken from a woman aged 50 to 65 who had recovered from COVID-19.

The chain uses TRBV10-3 and TRBJ2-3; TRBD1 aligns across 8 bases. V was clipped by 6 bases and J by 0 bases; unmatched bases: 5. Germline CDR1 and CDR2: ENHRY and SYGVKD. The CDR3 loop spans 15 amino acids. The CDR3 DNA reads TGTGCCATCAGCATTGGACAGGGTAGCACAGATACGCAGTATTTT. Translation: CAISIGQGSTDTQYF.

The chain combines TRBV18 with TRBJ1-5; 10 positions match TRBD1. This CDR3 spans 16 amino acids. J lost 4 bases, V lost 6 bases, and 9 bases had no gene match. Germline V gene sequence: CDR1 KGHSH, CDR2 LQKENI. CDR3 sequence reads: CASSPPGTGVNQPQHF. CDR3 DNA: TGTGCCAGCTCGCCGCCCGGGACAGGGGTAAATCAGCCCCAGCATTTT.

This chain connects TRBV3-1 (or the pseudogene TRBV3-2) to TRBJ1-2; D possibly corresponds to TRBD1 (5 bases). Trimming pared 2 bases from V and 1 base from J, leaving 11 bases between. The CDR3 length is 15 residues. Germline CDR1 LGHDT, CDR2 YNNKEL (reference sequence). The CDR3: CASSQQGLLNYGYTF. The CDR3 DNA is TGTGCCAGCAGCCAACAGGGATTACTTAACTATGGCTACACCTTC.

The chain links TRBV28 to TRBJ1-2, with no clear D. The CDR3 extends over 13 amino acids. Looked up from germline, CDR1 is MDHEN and CDR2 is SYDVKM. With 10 bases removed from V and 1 base from J, the gap between germline ends came to 13 bases. In DNA form, the CDR3 reads TGTGCCATCCGGGATTCACTTAACTATGGCTACACCTTC. Amino acids: CAIRDSLNYGYTF.

The genes are TRBV2 and TRBJ2-2; D is perhaps TRBD2 (6 bases). There are 14 residues in the CDR3. Trimming shortened V by 5 bases and J by 2 bases, and 9 bases separated the two germline ends. Germline lookup yields CDR1 SNHLY and CDR2 FYNNEI. For the CDR3, the DNA is TGTGCCAGCAGTTGGGACTTTAACACCGGGGAGCTGTTTTTT. It specifies CASSWDFNTGELFF.

The chain is built from TRBV20-1 and TRBJ2-1; D gene unclear. Trimming shortened V by 4 bases and J by 7 bases, and 8 bases separated the two germline ends. CDR3 length: 11 residues. Germline-derived CDR1 and CDR2 are DFQATT and SNEGSKA (reference sequence). The CDR3 DNA reads as TGCAGTGCTACCCGGCGGAATGAGCAGTTCTTC. This translates into CSATRRNEQFF.

The gene calls are TRBV3-1 (or the pseudogene TRBV3-2) and TRBJ2-1, with 15 bases matching TRBD2. This CDR3 is 17 amino acids long. Germline V CDR1 and CDR2: LGHDT, YNNKEL (reference sequence). Losses at the gene ends were 4 bases for V and 7 bases for J; bases not matched to a gene: 8. The CDR3, as DNA: TGTGCCAGCAGCCCTTACCGGACTAGCGGGGGGGCGAATGAGCAGTTCTTC. Protein product: CASSPYRTSGGANEQFF.

The rearrangement uses TRBV3-1 (or the pseudogene TRBV3-2) and TRBJ2-5; no definite D call. The CDR3 length is 14 residues. Per germline, CDR1 LGHDT and CDR2 YNNKEL (reference sequence). The V end was cut by 2 bases, the J end by 2 bases, with 9 bases between. The CDR3: CASSQRTDQETQYF. Here the CDR3 DNA reads TGTGCCAGCAGCCAAAGAACAGATCAAGAGACCCAGTACTTC.

This chain joins TRBV2 and TRBJ1-2; D is possibly TRBD1 (5 bases). V was clipped by 1 base and J by 6 bases, with 12 bases between them. This CDR3 is 14 amino acids long. Germline V CDR1 and CDR2: SNHLY, FYNNEI. CDR3 in DNA: TGTGCCAGCAGTGAAGTTGGAGGGGTGGATGGCTACACCTTC. Its translation is CASSEVGGVDGYTF.

The chain has TRBV2 and TRBJ2-1, with 11 bases that match TRBD1. The V gene end was trimmed by 5 bases and the J gene end by 8 bases; junction bases not matched to a gene: 8. The CDR3 is 15 residues long. Germline assignment: CDR1 SNHLY and CDR2 FYNNEI. The CDR3 DNA is TGTGCCAGCAGTACGGCGGGACAGGGGGTTCATGAGCAGTTCTTC. It codes for CASSTAGQGVHEQFF.

The chain employs TRBV5-1 and TRBJ2-2; 7 bases align to TRBD1. The CDR3 is 13 residues long. CDR1 and CDR2 from the germline V gene are SGHRS and YFSETQ. The junction had 6 bases not matched to a gene; V was cut back by 7 bases and J by 6 bases. The CDR3: CASSGTGAGELFF. CDR3 nucleotides: TGCGCCAGCTCCGGAACAGGGGCCGGGGAGCTGTTTTTT.

The rearrangement links TRBV27 to TRBJ2-7; tentatively, D is TRBD2 (6 bases). Germline values: CDR1 MNHEY, CDR2 SMNVEV (reference sequence). V lost 3 bases and J lost 0, with 12 bases in between. The CDR3 consists of 15 residues. The CDR3 is CASSFGLLSSYEQYF. CDR3 DNA: TGTGCCAGCAGTTTCGGACTATTGAGCTCCTACGAGCAGTACTTC.

The CDR3 reads CASTTGGPTGNTIYF. DNA for the CDR3: TGTGCCAGTACCACAGGGGGGCCTACTGGAAACACCATATATTTT. This chain joins TRBV19 and TRBJ1-3, with 8 bases identical to TRBD1. The CDR3 is 15 residues long. Germline V gives CDR1 LNHDA, CDR2 SQIVND (reference sequence). After removal of 7 bases from V and 2 bases from J, the junction contained 7 bases not matched to a gene.

CDR3 sequence (DNA): TGTGCCAGCAGCCACGGGACTAGCGGGGGGGCGGGAGATACGCAGTATTTT. Translating it yields CASSHGTSGGAGDTQYF. The chain is built from TRBV7-8 and TRBJ2-3, with TRBD2 matching 16 bases. CDR3 length: 17 amino acids. With 5 bases clipped from V and 5 bases from J, the junction kept 7 bases outside the gene matches. Germline-derived CDR1 and CDR2 are SGHVS and FQNEAQ.

The rearrangement joins TRBV30 to TRBJ1-1; 9 positions agree with TRBD1. V shed 4 bases, J shed 4 bases, and the junction held 10 bases outside the gene matches. The CDR3 contains 15 residues. The germline gives CDR1 GTSNPN, CDR2 SVGIG (reference sequence). The chain's CDR3 is CAWIGRDRAATEAFF. The DNA of the CDR3 is TGTGCCTGGATCGGCCGGGACAGGGCGGCCACTGAAGCTTTCTTT.

V is TRBV2 and J is TRBJ2-1; unclear D gene. In germline, CDR1 is SNHLY, CDR2 FYNNEI. Trimming took off 6 bases at V and 8 bases at J, with 20 bases between the two ends. This CDR3 is built from 15 residues. CDR3 nucleotides: TGTGCCAGCAGCCCCCTGAGAAGCGACCACCATGAGCAGTTCTTC. This gives the protein CASSPLRSDHHEQFF.

This sequence joins TRBV5-8 and TRBJ2-7; D perhaps matches TRBD1 (5 bases). CDR3 length equals 17 residues. Trimming stripped 3 bases from V and 6 bases from J, with 25 bases between. Germline values: CDR1 SGHTS, CDR2 YDEGEE. CDR3 region: CASSWYGAGLRLSEQYF. CDR3 nucleotides: TGTGCCAGCAGCTGGTATGGGGCAGGGCTTCGTCTAAGCGAGCAGTACTTC.

This clone has only one observation. The V gene is TRBV7-9, the J gene TRBJ2-1, with 7 bases that match TRBD1. In germline, CDR1 is SEHNR, CDR2 FQNEAQ (reference sequence). The CDR3 totals 18 residues. Losses at the gene ends were 7 bases for V and 7 bases for J; bases not matched to a gene: 22. This CDR3 is CASTAWAGGTLTENEQFF. The CDR3 DNA reads TGTGCCAGCACAGCTTGGGCAGGGGGAACCCTCACGGAAAATGAGCAGTTCTTC.